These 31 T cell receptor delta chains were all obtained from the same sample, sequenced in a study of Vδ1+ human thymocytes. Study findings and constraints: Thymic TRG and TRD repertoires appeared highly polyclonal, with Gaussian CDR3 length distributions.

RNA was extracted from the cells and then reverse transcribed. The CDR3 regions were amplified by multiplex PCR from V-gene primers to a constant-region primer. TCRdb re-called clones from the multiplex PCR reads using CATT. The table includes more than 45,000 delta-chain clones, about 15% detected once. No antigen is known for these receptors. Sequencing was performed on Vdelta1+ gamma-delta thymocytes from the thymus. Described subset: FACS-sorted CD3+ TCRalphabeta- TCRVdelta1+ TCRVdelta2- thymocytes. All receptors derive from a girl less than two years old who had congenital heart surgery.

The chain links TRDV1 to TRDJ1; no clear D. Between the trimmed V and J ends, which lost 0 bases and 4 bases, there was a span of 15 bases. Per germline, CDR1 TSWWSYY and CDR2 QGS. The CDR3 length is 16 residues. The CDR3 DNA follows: TGTGCTCTTGGGGAACTAGACAGTTTGCCTCGCGATAAACTCATCTTT. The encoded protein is CALGELDSLPRDKLIF.

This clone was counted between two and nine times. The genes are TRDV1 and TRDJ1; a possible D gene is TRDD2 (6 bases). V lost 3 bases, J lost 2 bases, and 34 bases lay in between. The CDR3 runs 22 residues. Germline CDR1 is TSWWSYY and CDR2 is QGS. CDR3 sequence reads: CALGDFTTFRTEDPRETDKLIF. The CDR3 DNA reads TGTGCTCTTGGGGACTTTACCACCTTCCGAACTGAGGACCCTAGGGAAACCGATAAACTCATCTTT.

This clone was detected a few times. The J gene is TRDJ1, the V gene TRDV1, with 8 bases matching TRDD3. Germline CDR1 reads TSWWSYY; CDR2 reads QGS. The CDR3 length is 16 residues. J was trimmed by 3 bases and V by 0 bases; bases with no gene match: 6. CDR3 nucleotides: TGTGCTCTTGGGGAACTAGTGCGGGGATACCCCGATAAACTCATCTTT. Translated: CALGELVRGYPDKLIF.

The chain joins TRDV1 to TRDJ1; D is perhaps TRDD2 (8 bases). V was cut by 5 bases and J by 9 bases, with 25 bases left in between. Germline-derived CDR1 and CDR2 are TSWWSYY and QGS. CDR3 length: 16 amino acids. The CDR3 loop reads CALGRSLPMGGCELIF. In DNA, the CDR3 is TGTGCTCTTGGGCGGAGCCTTCCTATGGGGGGATGCGAACTCATCTTT.

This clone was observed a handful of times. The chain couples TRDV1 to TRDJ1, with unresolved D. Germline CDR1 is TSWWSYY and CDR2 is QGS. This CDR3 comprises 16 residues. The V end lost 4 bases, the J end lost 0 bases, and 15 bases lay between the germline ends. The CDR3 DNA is TGTGCTCTTGGGGGGGGCGTCCACTTCGACACCGATAAACTCATCTTT. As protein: CALGGGVHFDTDKLIF.

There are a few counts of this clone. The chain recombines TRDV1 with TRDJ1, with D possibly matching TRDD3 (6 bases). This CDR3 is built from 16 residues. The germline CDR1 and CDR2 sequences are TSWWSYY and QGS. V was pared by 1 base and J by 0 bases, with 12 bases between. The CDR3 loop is CALGEPGDPYTDKLIF. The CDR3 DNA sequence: TGTGCTCTTGGGGAACCGGGGGACCCGTACACCGATAAACTCATCTTT.

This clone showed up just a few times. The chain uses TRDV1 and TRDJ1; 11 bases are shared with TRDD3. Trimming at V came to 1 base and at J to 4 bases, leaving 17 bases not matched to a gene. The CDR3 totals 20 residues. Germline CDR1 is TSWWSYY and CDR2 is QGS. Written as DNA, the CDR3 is TGTGCTCTTGGGGAACCCCTACGTCCTGTACTGGGGGATATCTTCGATAAACTCATCTTT. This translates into CALGEPLRPVLGDIFDKLIF.

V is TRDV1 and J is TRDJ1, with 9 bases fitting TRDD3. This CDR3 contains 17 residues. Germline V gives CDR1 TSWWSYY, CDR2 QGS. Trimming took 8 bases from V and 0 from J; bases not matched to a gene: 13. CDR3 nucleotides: TGTGCTCTTAGATTTGTACTGGGGGACCGTCACACCGATAAACTCATCTTT. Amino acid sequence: CALRFVLGDRHTDKLIF.

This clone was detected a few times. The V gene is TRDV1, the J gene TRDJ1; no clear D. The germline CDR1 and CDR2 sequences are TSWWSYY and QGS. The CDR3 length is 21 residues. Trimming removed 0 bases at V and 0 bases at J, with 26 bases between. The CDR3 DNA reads TGTGCTCTTGGGGAACTAAAACCCCCGACGGAGTCCGGAAAGTACACCGATAAACTCATCTTT. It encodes CALGELKPPTESGKYTDKLIF.

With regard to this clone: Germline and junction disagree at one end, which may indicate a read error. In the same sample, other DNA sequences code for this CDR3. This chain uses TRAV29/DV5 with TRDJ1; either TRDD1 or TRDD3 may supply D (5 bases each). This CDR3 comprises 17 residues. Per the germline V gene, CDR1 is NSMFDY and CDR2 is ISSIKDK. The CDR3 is CAANSSQLLEDTDKLIF. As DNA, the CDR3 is TGTGCAGCAAATAGTTCCCAACTACTGGAAGACACTGATAAACTCATCTTT.

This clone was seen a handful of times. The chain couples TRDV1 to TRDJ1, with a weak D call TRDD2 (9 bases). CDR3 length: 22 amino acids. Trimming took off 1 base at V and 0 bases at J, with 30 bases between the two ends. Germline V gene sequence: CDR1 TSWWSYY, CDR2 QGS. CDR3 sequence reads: CALGEPAFLRYWGWANTDKLIF. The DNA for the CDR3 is TGTGCTCTTGGGGAACCGGCCTTCCTACGGTACTGGGGGTGGGCAAACACCGATAAACTCATCTTT.

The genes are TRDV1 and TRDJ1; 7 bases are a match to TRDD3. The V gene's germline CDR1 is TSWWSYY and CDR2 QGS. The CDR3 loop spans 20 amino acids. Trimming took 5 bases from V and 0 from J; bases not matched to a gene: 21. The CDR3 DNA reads TGTGCTCTTGGGCCAACCTTATTACTGGGGACAAACCCCAACACCGATAAACTCATCTTT. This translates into CALGPTLLLGTNPNTDKLIF.

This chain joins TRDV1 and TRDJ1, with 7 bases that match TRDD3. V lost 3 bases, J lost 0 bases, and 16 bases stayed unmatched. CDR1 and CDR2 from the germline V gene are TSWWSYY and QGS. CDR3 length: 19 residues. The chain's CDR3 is CALGEILATGDLYTDKLIF. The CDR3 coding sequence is TGTGCTCTTGGGGAGATCCTTGCTACTGGGGACCTGTACACCGATAAACTCATCTTT.

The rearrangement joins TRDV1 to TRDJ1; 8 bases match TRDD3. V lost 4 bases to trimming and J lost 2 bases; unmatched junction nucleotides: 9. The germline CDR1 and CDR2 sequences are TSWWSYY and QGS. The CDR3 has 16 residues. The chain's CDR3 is CALGGLTGGTTDKLIF. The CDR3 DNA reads TGTGCTCTTGGGGGCCTGACTGGGGGGACTACCGATAAACTCATCTTT.

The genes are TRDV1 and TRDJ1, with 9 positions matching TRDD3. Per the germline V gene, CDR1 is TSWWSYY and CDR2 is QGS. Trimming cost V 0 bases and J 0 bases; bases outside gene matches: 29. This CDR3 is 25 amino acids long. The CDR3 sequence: CALGELKYRAFHYTGGHPYTDKLIF. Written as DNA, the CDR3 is TGTGCTCTTGGGGAACTCAAATACCGGGCCTTCCATTATACTGGGGGACACCCGTACACCGATAAACTCATCTTT.

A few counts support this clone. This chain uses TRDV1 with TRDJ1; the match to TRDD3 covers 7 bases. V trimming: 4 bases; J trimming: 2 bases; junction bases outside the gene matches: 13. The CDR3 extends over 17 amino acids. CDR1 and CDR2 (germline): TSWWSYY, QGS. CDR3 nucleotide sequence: TGTGCTCTTGGGGTCACTACTGATGGGGATAGGACCGATAAACTCATCTTT. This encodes CALGVTTDGDRTDKLIF.

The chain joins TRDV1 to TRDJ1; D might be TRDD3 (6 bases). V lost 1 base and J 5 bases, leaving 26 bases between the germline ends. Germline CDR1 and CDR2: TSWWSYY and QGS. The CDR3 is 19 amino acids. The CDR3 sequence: CALGEPATNGGGAADKLIF. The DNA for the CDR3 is TGTGCTCTTGGGGAACCAGCTACGAATGGCGGGGGAGCCGCTGATAAACTCATCTTT.

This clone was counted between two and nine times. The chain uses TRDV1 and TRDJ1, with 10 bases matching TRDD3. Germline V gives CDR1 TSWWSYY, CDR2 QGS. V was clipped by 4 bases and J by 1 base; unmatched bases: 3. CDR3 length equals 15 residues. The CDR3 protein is CALGGLGDVTDKLIF. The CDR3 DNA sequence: TGTGCTCTTGGGGGACTGGGGGATGTCACCGATAAACTCATCTTT.

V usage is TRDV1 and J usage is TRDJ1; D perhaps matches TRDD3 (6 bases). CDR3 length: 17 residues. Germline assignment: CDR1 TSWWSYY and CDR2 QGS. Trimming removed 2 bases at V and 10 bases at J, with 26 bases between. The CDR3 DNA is TGTGCTCTTGGGGAATCCTATAGTGGGATATTCCCCTCCGTACTCATCTTT. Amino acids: CALGESYSGIFPSVLIF.

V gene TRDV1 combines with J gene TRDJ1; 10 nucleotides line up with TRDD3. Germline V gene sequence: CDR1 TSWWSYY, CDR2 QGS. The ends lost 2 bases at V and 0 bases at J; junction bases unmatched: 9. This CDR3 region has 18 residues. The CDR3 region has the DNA TGTGCTCTTGGGGAAGCTGAATACCTGGGGGATAACACCGATAAACTCATCTTT. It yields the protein CALGEAEYLGDNTDKLIF.

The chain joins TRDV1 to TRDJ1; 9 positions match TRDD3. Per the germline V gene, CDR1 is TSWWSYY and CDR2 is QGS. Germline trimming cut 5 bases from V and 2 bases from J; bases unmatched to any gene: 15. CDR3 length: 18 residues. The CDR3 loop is CALGNPLGWGILTDKLIF. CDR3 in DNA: TGTGCTCTTGGGAATCCTCTGGGCTGGGGGATCTTGACCGATAAACTCATCTTT.

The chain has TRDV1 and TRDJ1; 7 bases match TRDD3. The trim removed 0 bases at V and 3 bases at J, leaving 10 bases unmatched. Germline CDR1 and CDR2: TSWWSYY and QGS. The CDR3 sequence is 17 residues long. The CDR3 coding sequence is TGTGCTCTTGGGGAACTGTCAACGAAGGGGATAGCCGATAAACTCATCTTT. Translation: CALGELSTKGIADKLIF.

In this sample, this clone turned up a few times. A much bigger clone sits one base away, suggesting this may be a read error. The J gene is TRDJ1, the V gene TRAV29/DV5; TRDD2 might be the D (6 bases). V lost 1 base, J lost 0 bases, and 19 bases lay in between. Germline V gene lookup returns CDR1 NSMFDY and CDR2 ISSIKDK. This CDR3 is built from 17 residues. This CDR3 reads CAASSYAFGKDTDKLIF. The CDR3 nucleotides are TGTGCAGCAAGCTCCTACGCATTCGGGAAGGACACCGATAAACTCATCTTT.

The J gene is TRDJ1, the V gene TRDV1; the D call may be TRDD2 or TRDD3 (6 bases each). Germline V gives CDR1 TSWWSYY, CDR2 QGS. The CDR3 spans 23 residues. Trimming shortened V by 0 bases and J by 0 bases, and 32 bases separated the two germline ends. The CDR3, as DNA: TGTGCTCTTGGGGAACTAGTCCCGTCCTACTTAAACTGGGAAGGGACGTACACCGATAAACTCATCTTT. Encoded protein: CALGELVPSYLNWEGTYTDKLIF.

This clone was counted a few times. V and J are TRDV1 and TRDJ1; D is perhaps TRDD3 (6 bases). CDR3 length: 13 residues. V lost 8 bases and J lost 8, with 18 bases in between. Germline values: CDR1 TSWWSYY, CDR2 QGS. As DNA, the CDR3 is TGTGCTCTTACTCCCACCGTACTGGGAAAACTCATCTTT. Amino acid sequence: CALTPTVLGKLIF.

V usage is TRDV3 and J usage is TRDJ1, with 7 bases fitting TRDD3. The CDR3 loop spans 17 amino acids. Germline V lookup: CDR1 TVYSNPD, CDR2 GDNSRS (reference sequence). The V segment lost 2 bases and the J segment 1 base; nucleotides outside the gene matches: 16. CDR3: CAFYRIRSTISTDKLIF. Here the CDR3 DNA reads TGTGCCTTTTATAGGATACGCTCCACGATCAGCACCGATAAACTCATCTTT.

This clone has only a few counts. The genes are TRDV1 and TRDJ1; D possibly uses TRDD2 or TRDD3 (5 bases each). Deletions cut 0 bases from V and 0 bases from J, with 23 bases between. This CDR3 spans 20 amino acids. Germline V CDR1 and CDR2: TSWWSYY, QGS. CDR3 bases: TGTGCTCTTGGGGAACTCCTACACCGGGGGTCCCTTCGGGACACCGATAAACTCATCTTT. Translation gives CALGELLHRGSLRDTDKLIF.

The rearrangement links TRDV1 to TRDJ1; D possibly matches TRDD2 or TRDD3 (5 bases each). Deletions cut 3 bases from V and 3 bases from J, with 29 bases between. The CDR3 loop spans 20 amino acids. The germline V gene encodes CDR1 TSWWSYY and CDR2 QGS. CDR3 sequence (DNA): TGTGCTCTTGGGGACCTTTGCCTACTACCTTACGTGGGGAGGGCCGATAAACTCATCTTT. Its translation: CALGDLCLLPYVGRADKLIF.

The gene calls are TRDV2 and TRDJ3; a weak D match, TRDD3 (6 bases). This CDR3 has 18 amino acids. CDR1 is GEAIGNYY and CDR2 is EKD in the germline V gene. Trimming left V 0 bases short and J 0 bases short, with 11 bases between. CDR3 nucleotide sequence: TGTGCCTGTGACACCCTGGGGCTGAGCTCCTGGGACACCCGACAGATGTTTTTC. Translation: CACDTLGLSSWDTRQMFF.

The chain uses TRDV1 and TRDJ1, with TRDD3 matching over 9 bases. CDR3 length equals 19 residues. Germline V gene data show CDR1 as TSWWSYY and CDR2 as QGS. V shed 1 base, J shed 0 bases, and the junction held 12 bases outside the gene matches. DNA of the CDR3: TGTGCTCTTGGGGAACAACTTCTGTACTGGGGGAAGTACACCGATAAACTCATCTTT. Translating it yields CALGEQLLYWGKYTDKLIF.

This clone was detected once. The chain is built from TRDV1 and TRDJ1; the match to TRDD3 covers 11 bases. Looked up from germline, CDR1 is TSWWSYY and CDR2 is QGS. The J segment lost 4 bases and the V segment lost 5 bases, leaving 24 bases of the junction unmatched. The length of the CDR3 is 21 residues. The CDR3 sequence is CALGKRMVGLGDTGGDDKLIF. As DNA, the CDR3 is TGTGCTCTTGGGAAGAGGATGGTCGGGCTGGGGGATACTGGGGGAGACGATAAACTCATCTTT.